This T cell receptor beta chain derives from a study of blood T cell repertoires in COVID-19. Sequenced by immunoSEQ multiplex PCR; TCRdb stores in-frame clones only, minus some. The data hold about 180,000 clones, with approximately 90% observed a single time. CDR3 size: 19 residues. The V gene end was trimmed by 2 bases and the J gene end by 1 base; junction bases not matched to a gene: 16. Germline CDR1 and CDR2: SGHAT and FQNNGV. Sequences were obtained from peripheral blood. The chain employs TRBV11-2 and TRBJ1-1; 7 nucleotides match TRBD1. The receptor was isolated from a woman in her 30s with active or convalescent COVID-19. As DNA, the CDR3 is TGTGCCAGCAGCTTAATCGAGGGGGCCCGACGGTCTAGGAACACTGAAGCTTTCTTT. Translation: CASSLIEGARRSRNTEAFF.